This TCR beta chain was profiled in a study of CD8 T cells in Susac syndrome. Germline CDR1 reads DFQATT; CDR2 reads SNEGSKA (reference sequence). The CDR3 is made up of 15 amino acids. With 2 bases clipped from V and 7 bases from J, the junction kept 8 bases outside the gene matches. The RNA, about 0.5 to 1 ug, was put through reverse transcription using random hexamers. TCRdb independently ran MiXCR on the immunoSEQ multiplex PCR reads; one entry per CDR3 protein. The sample has some 110,000 distinct CDR3 sequences, around 94% seen once. What was sequenced was CD4+ T cells from PBMCs. The J gene is TRBJ2-2, the V gene TRBV20-1; 9 bases are a match to TRBD1. This receptor was taken from a human donor in good health. The CDR3 protein is CSARPHTGGGGELFF. In DNA form, the CDR3 reads TGCAGTGCTAGACCACACACAGGGGGCGGCGGGGAGCTGTTTTTT.